A single TCR beta chain is shown here with its context. The sample belongs to a study of blood T cell repertoires in COVID-19. Study information: The study drew acute and convalescent COVID-19 samples from the United States, Italy and Spain. From T cells, B-cell-depleted T cells, or PBMCs came the material, which was cDNA or gDNA.

This CDR3 has 20 residues. From germline, CDR1 is ENHRY and CDR2 SYGVKD. Trimming took off 0 bases at V and 0 bases at J, with 20 bases between the two ends. Under the authors' procedure: Amplified reference gene primers provided the basis for estimating nucleated cell counts. Using immunoSEQ multiplex PCR, the repertoire was profiled, and TCRdb retains in-frame clones only, with some absent. The D gene and trimming were derived from the DNA, and the V and J assignments and clone size from that table. The table shows some 150,000 clones, with about 87% occurring only once. The chain joins TRBV10-3 to TRBJ1-4; no firm D call. Material: peripheral blood. The TCR sequence derives from a woman in her forties or fifties with acute or convalescent COVID-19. The CDR3 coding sequence is TGTGCCATCAGTGAGTCCGGGATCCTACGCACCCCCACAACTAATGAAAAACTGTTTTTT. Residues: CAISESGILRTPTTNEKLFF.